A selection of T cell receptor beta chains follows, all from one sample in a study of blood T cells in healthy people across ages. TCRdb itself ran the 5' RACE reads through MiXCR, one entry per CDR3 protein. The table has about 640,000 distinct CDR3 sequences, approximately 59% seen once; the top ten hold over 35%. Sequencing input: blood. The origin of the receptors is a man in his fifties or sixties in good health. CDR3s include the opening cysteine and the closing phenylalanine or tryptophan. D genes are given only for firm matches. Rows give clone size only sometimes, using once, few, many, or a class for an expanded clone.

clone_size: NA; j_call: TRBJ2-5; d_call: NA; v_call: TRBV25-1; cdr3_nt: TGTGCCAGCAGTGAATATGGAAGAGAGACCCAGTACTTC; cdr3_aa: CASSEYGRETQYF
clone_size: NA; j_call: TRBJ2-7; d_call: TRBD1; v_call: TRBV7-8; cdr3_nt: TGTGCCAGCAGCACCCGGGACAGGGTCTACGAGCAGTACTTC; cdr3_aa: CASSTRDRVYEQYF
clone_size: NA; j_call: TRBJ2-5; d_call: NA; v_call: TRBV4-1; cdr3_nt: TGCGCCAGCAGCCAAGTCGCCAGGGTCAATGAGCAGTACTTC; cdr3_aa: CASSQVARVNEQYF
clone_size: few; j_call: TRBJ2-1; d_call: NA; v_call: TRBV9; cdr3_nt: TGTGCCAGCAGCGCGCAACCAGACTTCAATGAGCAGTTCTTC; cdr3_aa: CASSAQPDFNEQFF
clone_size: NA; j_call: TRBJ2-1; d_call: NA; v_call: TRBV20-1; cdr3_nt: TGCAGTGCTAGAGGGGTCTACAATGAGCAGTTCTTC; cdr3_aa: CSARGVYNEQFF
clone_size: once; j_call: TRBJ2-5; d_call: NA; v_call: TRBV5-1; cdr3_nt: TGCGCCAGCAGCTTAAAAGGGCGGGACGACCAAGAGACCCAGTACTTC; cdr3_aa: CASSLKGRDDQETQYF
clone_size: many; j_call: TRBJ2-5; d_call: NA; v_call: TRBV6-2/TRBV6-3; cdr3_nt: TGTGCCAGCAGTTACGGACCGGACAGGGCTCGGGGGGCCCAGTACTTC; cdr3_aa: CASSYGPDRARGAQYF
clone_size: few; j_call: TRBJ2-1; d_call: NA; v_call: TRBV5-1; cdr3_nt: TGCGCCAGCAGCTTGAATCCCCAGGGAGGTCCGAATGAGCAGTTCTTC; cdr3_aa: CASSLNPQGGPNEQFF
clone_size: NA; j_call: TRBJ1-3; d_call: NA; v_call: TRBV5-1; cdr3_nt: TGCGCCAGCAGCTTGGGACAGTCGAACACCATATATTTT; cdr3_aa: CASSLGQSNTIYF
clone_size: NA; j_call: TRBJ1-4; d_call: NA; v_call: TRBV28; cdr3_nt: TGTGCCAGCAGTTTAGAGGCAGCGGAGAATGAAAAACTGTTTTTT; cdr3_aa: CASSLEAAENEKLFF
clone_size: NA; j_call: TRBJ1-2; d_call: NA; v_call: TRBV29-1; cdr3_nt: TGCAGCGTTGGTAGCGCTAACTATGGCTACACCTTC; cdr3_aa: CSVGSANYGYTF
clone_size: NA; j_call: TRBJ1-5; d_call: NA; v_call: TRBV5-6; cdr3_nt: TGTGCCAGCAGCCTACTCACTAGCAATCAGCCCCAGCATTTT; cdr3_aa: CASSLLTSNQPQHF
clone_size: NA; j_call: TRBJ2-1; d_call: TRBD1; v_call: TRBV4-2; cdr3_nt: TGTGCCAGCAGCGCAGACGAGGGGGCGGTTTCCTACAATGAGCAGTTCTTC; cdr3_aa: CASSADEGAVSYNEQFF
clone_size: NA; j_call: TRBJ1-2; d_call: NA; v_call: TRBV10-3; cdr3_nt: TGTGCCATCAGTGGACCCTCGGGTGACGGCTACACCTTC; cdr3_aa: CAISGPSGDGYTF
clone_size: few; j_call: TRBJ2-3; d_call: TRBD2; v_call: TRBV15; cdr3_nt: TGTGCCACCAGCAGAGCGGGGGGAGGAGATACGCAGTATTTT; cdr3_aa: CATSRAGGGDTQYF
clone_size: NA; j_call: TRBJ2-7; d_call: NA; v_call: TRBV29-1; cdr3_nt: TGCAGCGTTGTTGTACAGGACGGATCCTACGAGCAGTACTTC; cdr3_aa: CSVVVQDGSYEQYF